The T cell receptor beta chain described here comes from a study of chemoradiotherapy in HPV16-positive cancers. TCRdb's table, derived via immunoSEQ multiplex PCR, lists solely in-frame clones and lacks some. The sample holds about 36,000 clones, 92% seen once. Overall study findings and caveats: Candidate HPV-specific clones and E7-related TCR motifs grew in tumor during treatment. The functional HPV-specific definition rests on just a couple of HPV16-positive patients.

The CDR3 spans 10 residues. Per the germline V gene, CDR1 is DFQATT and CDR2 is SNEGSKA (reference sequence). Trimming pared 6 bases from V and 14 bases from J, leaving 15 bases between. A word on this clone: Antigen specificity is unknown.

The sequence was collected from a human donor with HPV-associated anogenital cancer. Sample: blood, taken from a patient who underwent chemoradiotherapy. The chain links TRBV20-1 to TRBJ2-3; D is uncertain. The CDR3 bases are TGCAGTGCCTACGACCTACGACTGTATTTT. As protein: CSAYDLRLYF.